This T cell receptor beta chain was documented in a study of T cells after yellow fever vaccination. About the study: Fractions of low cell number were prepared using SMART-Seq v4 Ultra Low Input. Overall study findings and caveats: Researchers report a weaker secondary response that nonetheless peaked faster, day 5 versus 15. Most clones from primary vaccination resurfaced after the booster (around 97% CD4, 88% CD8).

This clonotype was recorded many times. Its antigen is undetermined. V lost 5 bases and J lost 4, with 11 bases in between. Looked up from germline, CDR1 is SEHNR and CDR2 is FQNEAQ (reference sequence). The CDR3 is 13 amino acids. The 5'RACE template-switching step produced TCR cDNA and added a universal primer site and UMIs. TCRdb re-analysed the 5' RACE reads in MiXCR, keeping a single row per CDR3 protein. The profile shows over 70,000 distinct CDR3 sequences, 7.5% to 8% of them singletons. The TCR was taken from a man aged 25-45 years who received the YFV17D yellow fever vaccine. The sequenced sample was CD8+ T cells sorted from PBMCs, obtained on the day of the yellow fever booster vaccination. The chain couples TRBV7-9 to TRBJ1-2; D gene uncertain. The CDR3 region has the DNA TGTGCCAGCAGCGGCGTATTGACCTATGGCTACACCTTC. This translates into CASSGVLTYGYTF.